These 2 T cell receptor delta chains were all obtained from the same sample, sequenced in a study of gamma-delta chains in newborns, infants, children. TCRdb repeated clone calling on the reads with CATT. The sample has several thousand delta-chain clones; around 3.9% are singletons. Sequenced: blood. These receptors were obtained from a child who was a newborn, infant or young child, either healthy, febrile or measles-vaccinated (not recorded which).

This clone has a handful of counts. A read error is the likely source, as a far larger clone sits one nucleotide away. Other DNA sequences in the same sample also yield this CDR3. The chain combines TRDV1 with TRDJ1, with 9 bases lining up with TRDD3. The CDR3 sequence is 18 residues long. Germline V lookup: CDR1 TSWWSYY, CDR2 QGS. The CDR3 nucleotides are TGTGCTCTTGGGGAACTCCCCTACTGGGGGAGGTACACCGATAAACTCATCTTC. It codes for CALGELPYWGRYTDKLIF.

Worth noting for this clone: The protein given in TCRdb and the translation of the DNA differ at residue 4, and the sequence presented here derives from the DNA. The chain uses TRDV2 and TRDJ3, with TRDD3 matching 12 bases. CDR3 length: 19 residues. The J segment lost 0 bases and the V segment lost 5 bases, leaving 7 bases of the junction unmatched. CDR1 GEAIGNYY and CDR2 EKD come from the germline V gene. The CDR3 sequence: CACGMLGDTRSWDTRQMFF. CDR3 nucleotide sequence: TGTGCCTGTGGCATGCTGGGGGATACGCGCTCCTGGGACACCCGACAGATGTTTTTC.